This T cell receptor beta chain was sequenced in a study of T cell clonotyping in hematopoietic cell transplantation. Time point here: recipient sample about 28 days before transplant, after cytoreduction. This table comes from immunoSEQ multiplex PCR, and its TCRdb copy is limited to in-frame clones, with some not included. The sample holds around 19,000 clones, around 77% seen once. Concerning this clone itself: The antigen is undetermined.

Findings and caveats of the study: After transplant, recipient diversity fell while pathologically expanded clonotypes grew through day 180. At the given depth, recipient repertoires were over 95% de novo clonotypes.

In germline, CDR1 is SGHTA, CDR2 FQGTGA. The V gene lost 0 bases and the J gene lost 10 bases, with 11 bases spanning the gap. The CDR3 length is 13 residues. Material: peripheral blood mononuclear cells, obtained before stem cell transplant. The origin of this receptor is a man aged 60-69 years with acute myeloid leukemia. Some clones in this sample may be carry-over from other donors' samples. The chain employs TRBV7-3 and TRBJ2-3; tentative D call: TRBD2 (5 bases). The CDR3 is CASSLTEGSAQYF. The DNA for the CDR3 is TGTGCCAGCAGCTTAACAGAGGGTAGTGCGCAGTATTTT.